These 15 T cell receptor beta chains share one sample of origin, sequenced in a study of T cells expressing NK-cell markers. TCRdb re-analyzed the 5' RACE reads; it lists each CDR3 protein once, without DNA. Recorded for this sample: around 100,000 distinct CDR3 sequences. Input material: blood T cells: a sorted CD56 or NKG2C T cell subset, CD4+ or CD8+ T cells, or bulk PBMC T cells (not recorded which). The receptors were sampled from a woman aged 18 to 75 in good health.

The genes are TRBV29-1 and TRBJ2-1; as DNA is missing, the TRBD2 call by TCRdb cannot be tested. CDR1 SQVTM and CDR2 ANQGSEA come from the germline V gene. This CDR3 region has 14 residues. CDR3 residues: CSVEPSNSYNEQFF.

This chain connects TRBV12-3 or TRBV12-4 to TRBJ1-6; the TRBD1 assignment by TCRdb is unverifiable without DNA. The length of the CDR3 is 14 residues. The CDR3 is CASSSQGIGSPLHF.

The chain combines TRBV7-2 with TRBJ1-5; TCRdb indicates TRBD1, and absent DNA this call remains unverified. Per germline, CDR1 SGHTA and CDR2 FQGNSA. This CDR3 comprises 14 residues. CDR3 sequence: CASSPVGGNQPQHF.

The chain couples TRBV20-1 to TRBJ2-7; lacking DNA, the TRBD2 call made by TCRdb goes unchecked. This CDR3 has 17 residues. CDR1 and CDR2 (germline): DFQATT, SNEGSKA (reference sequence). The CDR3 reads CSARDPGLAGTTYEQYF.

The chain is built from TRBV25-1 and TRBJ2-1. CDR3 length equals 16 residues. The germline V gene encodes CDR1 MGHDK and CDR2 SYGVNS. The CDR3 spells CASSVTEAAPYNEQFF.

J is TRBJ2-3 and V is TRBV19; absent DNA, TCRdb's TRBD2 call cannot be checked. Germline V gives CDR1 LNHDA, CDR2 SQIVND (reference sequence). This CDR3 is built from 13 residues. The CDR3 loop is CASSNSLGDTQYF.

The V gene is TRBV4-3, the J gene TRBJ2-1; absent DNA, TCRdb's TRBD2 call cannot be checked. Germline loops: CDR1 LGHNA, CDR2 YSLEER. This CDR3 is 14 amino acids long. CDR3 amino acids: CASSHGLSNNEQFF.

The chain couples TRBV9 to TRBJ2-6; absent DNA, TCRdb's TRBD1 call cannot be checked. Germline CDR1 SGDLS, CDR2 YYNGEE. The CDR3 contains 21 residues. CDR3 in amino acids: CASSVASFLAGSSSGANVLTF.

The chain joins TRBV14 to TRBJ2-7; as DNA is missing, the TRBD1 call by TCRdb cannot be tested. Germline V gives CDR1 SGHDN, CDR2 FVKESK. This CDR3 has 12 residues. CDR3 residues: CASGQGVYEQYF. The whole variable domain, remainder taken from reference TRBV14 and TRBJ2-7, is EAGVTQFPSHSVIEKGQTVTLRCDPISGHDNLYWYRRVMGKEIKFLLHFVKESKQDESGMPNNRFLAERTGGTYSTLKVQPAELEDSGVYFCASGQGVYEQYFGPGTRLTVT.

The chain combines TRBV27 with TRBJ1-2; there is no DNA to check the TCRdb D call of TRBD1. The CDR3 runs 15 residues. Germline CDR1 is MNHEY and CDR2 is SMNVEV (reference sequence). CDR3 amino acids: CASSMKDSFFYGYTF.

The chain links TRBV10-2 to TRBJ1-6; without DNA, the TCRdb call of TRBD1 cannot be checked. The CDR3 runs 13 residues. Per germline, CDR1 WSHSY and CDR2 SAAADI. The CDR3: CASSEGGNSPLHF.

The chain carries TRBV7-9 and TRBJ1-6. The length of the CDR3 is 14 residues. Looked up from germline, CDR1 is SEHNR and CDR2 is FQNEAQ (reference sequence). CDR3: CASSLGGIGSPLHF.

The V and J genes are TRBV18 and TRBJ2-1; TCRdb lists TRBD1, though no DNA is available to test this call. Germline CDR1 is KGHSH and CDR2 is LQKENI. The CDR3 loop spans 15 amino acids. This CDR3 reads CASSAPTGAYNEQFF.

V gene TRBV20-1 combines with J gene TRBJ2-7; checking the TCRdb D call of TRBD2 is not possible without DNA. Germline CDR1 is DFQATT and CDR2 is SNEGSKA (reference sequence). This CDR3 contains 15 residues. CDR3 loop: CSARDPGLAAYEQYF.

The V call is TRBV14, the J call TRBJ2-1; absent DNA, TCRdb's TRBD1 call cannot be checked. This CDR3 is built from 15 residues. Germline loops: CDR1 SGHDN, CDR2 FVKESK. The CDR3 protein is CASSHTGGSYNEQFF.